The 12 T cell receptor beta chains reported below all come from one sample, sequenced in a study of vaccination effects on CD4 cells after COVID-19. Before any sequencing was done, the ViraFEST assay used viral peptide pools to expand antigen-specific CD4+ T cells. At the end of approximately 10 days of culture, CD4+ T cells were isolated. Either the BNT162b2 or mRNA-1273 vaccine was given to participants in two doses. Repertoires were generated with immunoSEQ multiplex PCR, while TCRdb's copy carries only in-frame clones and drops some. The repertoire holds tens of thousands of clones, with about 67% as singletons. No antigen has been identified for these receptors. Here the sequenced sample was CD4+ T cells from PBMCs cultured with HCoV-229E spike peptides, taken after COVID-19 vaccination. The origin of the receptors is a human donor who received a COVID-19 vaccine.

This clone was observed a few times. The V and J genes are TRBV7-7 and TRBJ2-2; 10 bases agree with TRBD1. The CDR3 extends over 17 amino acids. In germline, CDR1 is SSHAT, CDR2 FNYEAQ (reference sequence). V shed 5 bases, J shed 6 bases, and the junction held 12 bases outside the gene matches. Written as DNA, the CDR3 is TGTGCCAGCAGCCCGACGTCGGGACAGGGGTCGGCCGGGGAGCTGTTTTTT. Translating gives CASSPTSGQGSAGELFF.

This clone came up a few times. The V call is TRBV6-2 or TRBV6-3, the J call TRBJ1-2, with D unresolved. Between the trimmed V and J ends, which lost 5 bases and 12 bases, there was a span of 13 bases. The V gene's germline CDR1 is MNHEY and CDR2 SVGEGT. The CDR3 totals 11 residues. As DNA, the CDR3 is TGTGCCAGCAGTGGGTTGGATACCCACACCTTC. Its translation is CASSGLDTHTF.

The rearrangement uses TRBV7-9 and TRBJ1-5; D unclear. The germline V gene encodes CDR1 SEHNR and CDR2 FQNEAQ (reference sequence). V was pared by 1 base and J by 1 base, with 14 bases between. The length of the CDR3 is 17 residues. Here the CDR3 DNA reads TGTGCCAGCAGCTTAGGGGCTCGGGATCGCAGCAATCAGCCCCAGCATTTT. Its protein is CASSLGARDRSNQPQHF. The variable domain in full, completed from reference TRBV7-9 and TRBJ1-5, reads DTGVSQNPRHKITKRGQNVTFRCDPISEHNRLYWYRQTLGQGPEFLTYFQNEAQLEKSRLLSDRFSAERPKGSFSTLEIQRTEQGDSAMYLCASSLGARDRSNQPQHFGDGTRLSIL.

The chain recombines TRBV19 with TRBJ2-5; D not resolved. This CDR3 has 14 amino acids. CDR1 is LNHDA, CDR2 SQIVND, per germline (reference sequence). Trimming pared 6 bases from V and 5 bases from J, leaving 16 bases between. The CDR3 protein is CASRDRMGGETQYF. CDR3 nucleotides: TGTGCCAGTAGGGATCGGATGGGTGGGGAGACCCAGTACTTC. Looking up the rest from reference TRBV19 and TRBJ2-5 gives the full variable domain: DGGITQSPKYLFRKEGQNVTLSCEQNLNHDAMYWYRQDPGQGLRLIYYSQIVNDFQKGDIAEGYSVSREKKESFPLTVTSAQKNPTAFYLCASRDRMGGETQYFGPGTRLLVL.

V is TRBV24-1 and J is TRBJ2-3; 7 bases align to TRBD1. V was clipped by 5 bases and J by 4 bases; unmatched bases: 8. There are 15 residues in the CDR3. Germline CDR1 reads KGHDR; CDR2 reads SFDVKD. Here the CDR3 DNA reads TGTGCCACCAGTGCGAACAGGGGATTTCCAGATACGCAGTATTTT. Translating it yields CATSANRGFPDTQYF.

The rearrangement links TRBV5-1 to TRBJ2-2; D gene unclear. V was clipped by 2 bases and J by 2 bases, with 4 bases between them. The CDR3 runs to 13 residues. Looked up from germline, CDR1 is SGHRS and CDR2 is YFSETQ. CDR3 protein: CASSFLNTGELFF. The CDR3 DNA follows: TGCGCCAGCAGCTTCCTAAACACCGGGGAGCTGTTTTTT.

V gene TRBV7-9 combines with J gene TRBJ1-1, with no clear D. Trimming shortened V by 4 bases and J by 2 bases, and 8 bases separated the two germline ends. Germline CDR1 reads SEHNR; CDR2 reads FQNEAQ (reference sequence). The CDR3 extends over 13 amino acids. CDR3 bases: TGTGCCAGCAGCTACATTGACAACACTGAAGCTTTCTTT. Translating gives CASSYIDNTEAFF.

This clone is a singleton in its sample. This specimen includes other DNA sequences encoding the same CDR3. V usage is TRBV4-3 and J usage is TRBJ1-5; weak D call: TRBD1 (5 bases). The germline V gene encodes CDR1 LGHNA and CDR2 YSLEER. This CDR3 is built from 15 residues. Trimming pared 2 bases from V and 4 bases from J, leaving 12 bases between. CDR3 in amino acids: CASSQSGGPNQPQHF. The DNA for the CDR3 is TGCGCCAGCAGCCAATCCGGGGGACCTAATCAGCCCCAGCATTTT.

This clone was detected a few times. This chain uses TRBV20-1 with TRBJ1-2; D gene ambiguous. Germline values: CDR1 DFQATT, CDR2 SNEGSKA (reference sequence). The CDR3 extends over 12 amino acids. Trimming removed 3 bases at V and 4 bases at J, with 9 bases between. CDR3 protein: CSASRQSYGYTF. The CDR3 nucleotides are TGCAGTGCTAGTCGTCAGAGCTATGGCTACACCTTC.

The V call is TRBV7-3, the J call TRBJ2-2, with D possibly being TRBD1 (7 bases). V was cut by 5 bases and J by 7 bases, with 20 bases left in between. The CDR3 runs 16 residues. Germline V lookup: CDR1 SGHTA, CDR2 FQGTGA. CDR3 sequence: CASSIPLQGRGGELFF. In DNA form, the CDR3 reads TGTGCCAGCAGCATACCACTACAGGGGCGGGGCGGGGAGCTGTTTTTT.

V and J are TRBV30 and TRBJ1-1; a possible D gene is TRBD1 (6 bases). Trimming took off 3 bases at V and 1 base at J, with 12 bases between the two ends. The CDR3 is made up of 14 amino acids. Germline loops: CDR1 GTSNPN, CDR2 SVGIG (reference sequence). The CDR3 coding sequence is TGTGCCTGGAGGGGGACATGGAGGAACACTGAAGCTTTCTTT. Translation: CAWRGTWRNTEAFF.

The chain has TRBV15 and TRBJ2-2; D possibly corresponds to TRBD2 (6 bases). CDR3 length: 15 amino acids. Between the trimmed V and J ends, which lost 8 bases and 2 bases, there was a span of 15 bases. CDR1 is LNHNV, CDR2 YYDKDF, per germline (reference sequence). The CDR3 is CATSSWGENTGELFF. The CDR3 DNA reads TGTGCCACCTCAAGCTGGGGGGAAAACACCGGGGAGCTGTTTTTT.